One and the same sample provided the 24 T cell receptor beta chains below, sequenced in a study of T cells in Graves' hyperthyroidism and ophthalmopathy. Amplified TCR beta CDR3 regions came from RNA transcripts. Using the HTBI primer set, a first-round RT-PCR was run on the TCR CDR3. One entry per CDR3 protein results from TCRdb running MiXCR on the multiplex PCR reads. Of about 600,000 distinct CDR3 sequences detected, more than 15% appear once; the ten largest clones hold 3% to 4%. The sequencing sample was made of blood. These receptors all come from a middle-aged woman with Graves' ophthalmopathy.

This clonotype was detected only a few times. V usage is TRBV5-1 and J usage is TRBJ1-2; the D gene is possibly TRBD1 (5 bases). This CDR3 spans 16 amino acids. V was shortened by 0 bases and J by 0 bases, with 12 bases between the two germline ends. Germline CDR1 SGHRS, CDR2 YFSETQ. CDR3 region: CASSLGDSAANYGYTF. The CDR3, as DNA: TGCGCCAGCAGCTTGGGAGACAGCGCGGCTAACTATGGCTACACCTTC.

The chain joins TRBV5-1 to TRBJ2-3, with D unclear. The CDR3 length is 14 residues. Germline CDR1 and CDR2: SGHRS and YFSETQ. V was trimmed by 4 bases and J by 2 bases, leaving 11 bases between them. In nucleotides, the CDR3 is TGCGCCAGCAGCCCCCTCTGGTCCACAGATACGCAGTATTTT. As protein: CASSPLWSTDTQYF.

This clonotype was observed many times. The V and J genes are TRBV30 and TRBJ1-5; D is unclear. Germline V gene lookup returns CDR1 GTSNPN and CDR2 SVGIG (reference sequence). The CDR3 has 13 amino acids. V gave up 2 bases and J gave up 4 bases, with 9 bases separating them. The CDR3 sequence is CAWSPTGNQPQHF. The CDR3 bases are TGTGCCTGGAGTCCAACGGGTAATCAGCCCCAGCATTTT.

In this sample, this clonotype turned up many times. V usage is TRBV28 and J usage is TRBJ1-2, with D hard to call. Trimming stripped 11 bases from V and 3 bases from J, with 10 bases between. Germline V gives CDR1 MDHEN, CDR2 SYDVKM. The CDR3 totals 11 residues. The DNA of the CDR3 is TGTGCCTTACGCGCGGACTATGGCTACACCTTC. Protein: CALRADYGYTF.

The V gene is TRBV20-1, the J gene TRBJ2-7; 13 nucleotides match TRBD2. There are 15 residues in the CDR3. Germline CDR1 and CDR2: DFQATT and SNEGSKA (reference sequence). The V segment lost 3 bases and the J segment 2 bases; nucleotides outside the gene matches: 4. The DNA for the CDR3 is TGCAGTGCTAGCTGGGGACTAGCGGGAACCTACGAGCAGTACTTC. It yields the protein CSASWGLAGTYEQYF.

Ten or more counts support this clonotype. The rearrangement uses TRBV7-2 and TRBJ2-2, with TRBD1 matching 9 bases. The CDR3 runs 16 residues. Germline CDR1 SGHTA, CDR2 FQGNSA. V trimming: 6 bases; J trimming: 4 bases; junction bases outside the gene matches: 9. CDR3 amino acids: CASRLPGQGITGELFF. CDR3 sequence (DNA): TGTGCCAGCAGGCTACCGGGACAGGGTATCACCGGGGAGCTGTTTTTT. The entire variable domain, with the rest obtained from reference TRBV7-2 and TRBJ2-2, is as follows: GAGVSQSPSNKVTEKGKDVELRCDPISGHTALYWYRQSLGQGLEFLIYFQGNSAPDKSGLPSDRFSAERTGGSVSTLTIQRTQQEDSAVYLCASRLPGQGITGELFFGEGSRLTVL.

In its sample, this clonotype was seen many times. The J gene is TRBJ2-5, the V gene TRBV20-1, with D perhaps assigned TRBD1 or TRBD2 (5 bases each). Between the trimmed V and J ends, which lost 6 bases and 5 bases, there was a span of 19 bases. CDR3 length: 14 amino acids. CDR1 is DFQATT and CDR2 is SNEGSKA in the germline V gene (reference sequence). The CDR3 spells CSAPNRGRRETQYF. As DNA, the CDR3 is TGCAGTGCCCCCAACCGGGGCCGGCGGGAGACCCAGTACTTC.

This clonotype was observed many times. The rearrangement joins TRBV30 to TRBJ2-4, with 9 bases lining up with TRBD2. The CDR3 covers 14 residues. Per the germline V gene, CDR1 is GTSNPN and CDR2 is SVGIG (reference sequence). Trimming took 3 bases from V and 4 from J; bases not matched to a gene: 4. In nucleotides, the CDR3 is TGTGCCTGGAGCCTAACTAGCGGGAAAAACATTCAGTACTTC. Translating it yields CAWSLTSGKNIQYF.

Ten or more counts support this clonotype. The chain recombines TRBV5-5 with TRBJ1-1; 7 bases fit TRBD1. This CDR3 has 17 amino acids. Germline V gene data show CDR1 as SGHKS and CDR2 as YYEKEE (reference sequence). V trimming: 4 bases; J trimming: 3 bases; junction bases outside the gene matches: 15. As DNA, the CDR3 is TGTGCCAGCAGCCTTATACTGACAGGGAGAGGGGACACTGAAGCTTTCTTT. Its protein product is CASSLILTGRGDTEAFF.

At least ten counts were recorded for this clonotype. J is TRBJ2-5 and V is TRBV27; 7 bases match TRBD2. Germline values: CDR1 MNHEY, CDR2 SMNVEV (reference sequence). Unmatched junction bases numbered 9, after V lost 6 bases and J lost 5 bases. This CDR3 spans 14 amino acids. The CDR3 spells CASSPWTRRETQYF. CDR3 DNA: TGTGCCAGCAGCCCCTGGACTAGAAGGGAGACCCAGTACTTC.

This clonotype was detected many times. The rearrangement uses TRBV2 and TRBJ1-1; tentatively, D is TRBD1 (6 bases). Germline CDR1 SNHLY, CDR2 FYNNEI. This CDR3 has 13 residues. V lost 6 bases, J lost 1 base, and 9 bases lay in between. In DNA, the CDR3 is TGTGCCAGCAGCGAACAGGGGAACACTGAAGCTTTCTTT. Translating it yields CASSEQGNTEAFF.

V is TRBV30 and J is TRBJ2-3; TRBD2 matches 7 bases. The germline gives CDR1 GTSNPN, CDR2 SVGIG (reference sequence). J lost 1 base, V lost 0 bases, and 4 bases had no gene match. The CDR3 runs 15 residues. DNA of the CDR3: TGTGCCTGGAGTGTATGGAGCGGGGGCACAGATACGCAGTATTTT. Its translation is CAWSVWSGGTDTQYF.

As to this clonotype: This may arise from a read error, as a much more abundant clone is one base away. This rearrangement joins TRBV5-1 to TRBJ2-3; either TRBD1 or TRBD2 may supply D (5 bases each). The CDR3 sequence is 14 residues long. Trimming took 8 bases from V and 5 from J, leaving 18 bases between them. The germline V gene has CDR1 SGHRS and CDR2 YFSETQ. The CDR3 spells CASKTSGAEDTQYF. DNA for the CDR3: TGCGCCAGTAAAACCTCCGGGGCCGAAGATACGCAGTATTTT.

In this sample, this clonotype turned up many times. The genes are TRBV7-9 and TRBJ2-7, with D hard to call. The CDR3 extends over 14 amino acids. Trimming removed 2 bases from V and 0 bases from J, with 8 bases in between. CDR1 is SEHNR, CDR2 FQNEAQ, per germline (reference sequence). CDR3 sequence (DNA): TGTGCCAGCAGCTTACCGGGTCACTCCTACGAGCAGTACTTC. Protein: CASSLPGHSYEQYF.

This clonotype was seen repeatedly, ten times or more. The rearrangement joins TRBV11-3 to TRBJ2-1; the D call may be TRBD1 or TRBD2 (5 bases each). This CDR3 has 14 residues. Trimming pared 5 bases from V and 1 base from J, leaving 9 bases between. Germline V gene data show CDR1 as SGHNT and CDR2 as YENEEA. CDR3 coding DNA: TGTGCCAGCAGCCCCGGGGCGTCCTACAATGAGCAGTTCTTC. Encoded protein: CASSPGASYNEQFF.

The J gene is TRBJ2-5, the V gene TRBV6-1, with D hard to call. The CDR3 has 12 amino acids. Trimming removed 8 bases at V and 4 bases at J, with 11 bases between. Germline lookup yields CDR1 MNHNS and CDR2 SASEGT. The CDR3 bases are TGTGCCAGCGGCCGACAACTAGAGACCCAGTACTTC. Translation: CASGRQLETQYF.

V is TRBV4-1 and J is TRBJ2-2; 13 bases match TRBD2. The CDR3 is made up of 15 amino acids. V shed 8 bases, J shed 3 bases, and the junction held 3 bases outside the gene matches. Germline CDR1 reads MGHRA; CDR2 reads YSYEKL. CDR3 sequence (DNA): TGCGCCAGCCGACTAGCGGGAGGTGACACCGGGGAGCTGTTTTTT. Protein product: CASRLAGGDTGELFF.

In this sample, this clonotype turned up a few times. The CDR3 DNA follows: TGTGCCAGCAGTTTAACCGGGGGCTGGGTTGATACGCAGTATTTT. It encodes CASSLTGGWVDTQYF. The rearrangement links TRBV27 to TRBJ2-3, with D perhaps TRBD1 or TRBD2 (6 bases each). Germline V lookup: CDR1 MNHEY, CDR2 SMNVEV (reference sequence). This CDR3 is built from 15 residues. The V and J ends lost 2 bases and 6 bases respectively, with 15 bases between them.

The DNA for the CDR3 is TGCAGCATCAGCAAAGCAGGGTTGAGGACTGAAGCTTTCTTT. Its protein is CSISKAGLRTEAFF. This rearrangement joins TRBV29-1 to TRBJ1-1, with D possibly matching TRBD1 (5 bases). Germline-derived CDR1 and CDR2 are SQVTM and ANQGSEA. The ends were cut back, 8 bases at V and 5 bases at J, with 21 bases in the middle. The CDR3 extends over 14 amino acids.

The CDR3 sequence: CASSLVGDQPQHF. The CDR3 nucleotides are TGTGCCAGCAGCTTGGTAGGTGATCAGCCCCAGCATTTT. The chain joins TRBV5-6 to TRBJ1-5; D not certain. Germline loops: CDR1 SGHDT, CDR2 YYEEEE. This CDR3 spans 13 amino acids. The V gene lost 0 bases and the J gene lost 5 bases, with 6 bases spanning the gap.

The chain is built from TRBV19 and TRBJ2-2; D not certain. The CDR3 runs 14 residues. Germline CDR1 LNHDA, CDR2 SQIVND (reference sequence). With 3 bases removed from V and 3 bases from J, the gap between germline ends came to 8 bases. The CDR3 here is CASSIQEDTGELFF. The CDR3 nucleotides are TGTGCCAGTAGTATTCAGGAAGACACCGGGGAGCTGTTTTTT.

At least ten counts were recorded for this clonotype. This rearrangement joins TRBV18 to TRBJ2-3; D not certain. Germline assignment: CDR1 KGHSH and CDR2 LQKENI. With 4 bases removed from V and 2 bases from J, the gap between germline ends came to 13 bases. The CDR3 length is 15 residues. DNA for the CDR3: TGTGCCAGCTCACTTTCGCCTCTGAACACAGATACGCAGTATTTT. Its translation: CASSLSPLNTDTQYF.

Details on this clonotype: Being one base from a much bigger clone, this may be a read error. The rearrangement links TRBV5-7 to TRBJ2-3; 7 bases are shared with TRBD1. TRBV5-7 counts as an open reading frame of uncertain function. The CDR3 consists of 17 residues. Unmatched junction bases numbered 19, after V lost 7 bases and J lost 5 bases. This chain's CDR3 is CASQTTGNRAAEDTQYF. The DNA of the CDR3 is TGTGCCAGCCAAACGACAGGGAATCGGGCTGCCGAAGATACGCAGTATTTT.

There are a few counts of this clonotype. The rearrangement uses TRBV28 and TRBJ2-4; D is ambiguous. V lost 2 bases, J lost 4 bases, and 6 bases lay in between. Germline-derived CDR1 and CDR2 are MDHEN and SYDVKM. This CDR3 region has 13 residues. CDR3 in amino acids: CASSLPVKNIQYF. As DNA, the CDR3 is TGTGCCAGCAGTTTACCAGTTAAAAACATTCAGTACTTC. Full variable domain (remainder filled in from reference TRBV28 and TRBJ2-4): DVKVTQSSRYLVKRTGEKVFLECVQDMDHENMFWYRQDPGLGLRLIYFSYDVKMKEKGDIPEGYSVSREKKERFSLILESASTNQTSMYLCASSLPVKNIQYFGAGTRLSVL.